This T cell receptor beta chain was sequenced in a study of PD-L1 blockade in urothelial cancer. For the study at large: Patients went on atezolizumab in the mid-2010s, receiving 1,200 mg intravenously every 3 weeks. Researchers looked at the blood 3 weeks (second dose) and 6 weeks after treatment began. T cells numbered a median of approximately 150,000 in the blood samples.

The time point was: peripheral blood 6 weeks after treatment start. Profiling relied on immunoSEQ multiplex PCR, and the TCRdb table lists in-frame clones only, not all of them. The sample lists roughly 110,000 clones; approximately 90% were seen once. This CDR3 has 14 amino acids. V shed 6 bases and J 3 bases; nucleotides not matched to a gene: 6. Per germline, CDR1 MNHNS and CDR2 SASEGT. The clonotype was recovered from a man aged 55 to 70 with urothelial cancer. The chain joins TRBV6-1 to TRBJ1-1; 8 nucleotides agree with TRBD1. The source was PBMCs, collected around atezolizumab (anti-PD-L1) treatment. Written as DNA, the CDR3 is TGTGCCAGCAGGAAGACAGGGGCCGACACTGAAGCTTTCTTT. It translates to CASRKTGADTEAFF.